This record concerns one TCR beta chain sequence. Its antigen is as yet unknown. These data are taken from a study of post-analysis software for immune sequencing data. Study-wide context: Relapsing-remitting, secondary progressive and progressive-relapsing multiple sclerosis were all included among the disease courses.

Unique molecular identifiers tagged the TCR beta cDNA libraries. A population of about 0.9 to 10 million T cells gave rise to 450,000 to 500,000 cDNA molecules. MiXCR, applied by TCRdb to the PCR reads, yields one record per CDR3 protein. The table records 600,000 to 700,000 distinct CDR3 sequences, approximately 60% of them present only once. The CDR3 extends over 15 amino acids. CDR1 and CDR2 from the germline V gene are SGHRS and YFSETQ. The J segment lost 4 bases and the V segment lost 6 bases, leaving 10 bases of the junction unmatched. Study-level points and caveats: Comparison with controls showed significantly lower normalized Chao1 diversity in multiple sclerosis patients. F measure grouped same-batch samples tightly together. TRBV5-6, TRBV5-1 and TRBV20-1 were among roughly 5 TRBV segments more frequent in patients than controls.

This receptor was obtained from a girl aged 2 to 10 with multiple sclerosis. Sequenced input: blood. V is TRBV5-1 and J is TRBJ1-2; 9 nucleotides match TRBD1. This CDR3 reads CASTATGTGLYGYTF. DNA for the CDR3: TGCGCCAGCACCGCTACCGGGACAGGGCTCTATGGCTACACCTTC.